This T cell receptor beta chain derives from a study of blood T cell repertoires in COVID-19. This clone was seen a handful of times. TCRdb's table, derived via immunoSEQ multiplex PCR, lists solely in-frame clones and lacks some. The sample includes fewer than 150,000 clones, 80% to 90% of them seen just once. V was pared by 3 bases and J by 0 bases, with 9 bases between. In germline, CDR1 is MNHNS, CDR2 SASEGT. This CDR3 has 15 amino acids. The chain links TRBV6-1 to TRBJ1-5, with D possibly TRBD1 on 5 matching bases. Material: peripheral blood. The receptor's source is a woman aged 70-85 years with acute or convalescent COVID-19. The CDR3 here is CASSDTGYSNQPQHF. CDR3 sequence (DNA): TGTGCCAGCAGTGACACAGGATATAGCAATCAGCCCCAGCATTTT.